Below, one T cell receptor (beta chain) is given with its context. Antigen specificity is unknown. Method: immunoSEQ multiplex PCR; TCRdb's copy keeps in-frame clones and lacks some. The sample has about 56,000 clones, around 85% seen once. The CDR3 has 16 amino acids. After removal of 4 bases from V and 1 base from J, the junction contained 4 bases not matched to a gene. CDR1 MNHEY and CDR2 SVGEGT come from the germline V gene. The source of the sample is a study of T cell responses to AZD1222 COVID-19 vaccine. Study-wide results and limits: The study reported that nearly half of spike-specific TCRs target unmutated variant regions. Donors were chiefly white British, with a greater number of females, and clonal diversity was perhaps underestimated. Just a handful of AZD1222 recipients were seropositive at baseline. Spike regions recognized by vaccine-associated CD4 TCRs spanned the protein, led by 160-218 and 743-854.

The rearrangement joins TRBV6-2 or TRBV6-3 to TRBJ2-2, with 9 bases aligning to TRBD1. The sample was peripheral blood, taken on day 0 of AZD1222 vaccination. The sequence came from an adult in good health. The CDR3 protein is CASSFGGQGNTGELFF. CDR3 bases: TGTGCCAGCAGTTTTGGGGGACAGGGGAACACCGGGGAGCTGTTTTTT.